This entry concerns a single T cell receptor beta chain. This CDR3 spans 15 amino acids. Germline V gives CDR1 SGHDT, CDR2 YYEEEE. V shed 4 bases, J shed 5 bases, and the junction held 11 bases outside the gene matches. This specimen belongs to a study of blood T cell repertoires in COVID-19. Per the original data handling: Estimation of nucleated cell counts was performed using reference gene primer amplification. Profiling relied on immunoSEQ multiplex PCR, and the TCRdb table lists in-frame clones only, not all of them. For V, J and clone size, that table is used; D and trimming come from the DNA. Found here are 100,000 to 150,000 clones, roughly 89% of them singletons; the top ten hold around 4.7%.

The sequenced material came from peripheral blood. The sequence derives from a man aged 35 to 55 with acute or convalescent COVID-19. The chain uses TRBV5-6 and TRBJ1-2; 7 nucleotides agree with TRBD1. Here the CDR3 DNA reads TGTGCCAGCAGCGTGGGACAGTGGAGGGAGTATGGCTACACCTTC. The encoded protein is CASSVGQWREYGYTF.